These 30 T cell receptor beta chains originate from one sample sequenced in a study. TCRdb independently ran MiXCR on the 5' RACE reads; one entry per CDR3 protein. This sample yields about 32,000 distinct CDR3 sequences, of which 25% to 30% are seen a single time; over 2% belongs to the top ten. Cells sorted as Tregs were CD4+, CD25+ and CD127-/low. The sample consisted of tumor-infiltrating Tregs sorted from the breast tumor. Source of these receptors: a female donor with breast cancer.

Ten or more counts support this clonotype. The rearrangement uses TRBV30 and TRBJ2-5; 7 positions match TRBD1. The germline V gene encodes CDR1 GTSNPN and CDR2 SVGIG (reference sequence). The V and J ends lost 1 base and 4 bases, in that order; junction bases with no gene match: 0. This CDR3 has 12 amino acids. Here the CDR3 reads CAWSGQGETQYF. The CDR3 DNA reads TGTGCCTGGAGTGGACAGGGAGAGACCCAGTACTTC.

The table lists this clonotype with many counts. This chain links TRBV14 with TRBJ2-5; possible D gene TRBD2, 6 bases. Trimming took off 2 bases at V and 8 bases at J, with 9 bases between the two ends. In germline, CDR1 is SGHDN, CDR2 FVKESK. The CDR3 loop spans 12 amino acids. CDR3 sequence (DNA): TGTGCCAGCAGCCAAACTAGCACCACCCAGTACTTC. Encoded protein: CASSQTSTTQYF. Variable domain in full (rest from reference TRBV14 and TRBJ2-5): EAGVTQFPSHSVIEKGQTVTLRCDPISGHDNLYWYRRVMGKEIKFLLHFVKESKQDESGMPNNRFLAERTGGTYSTLKVQPAELEDSGVYFCASSQTSTTQYFGPGTRLLVL.

This clonotype was detected only a few times. The V call is TRBV20-1, the J call TRBJ2-1; TRBD2 matches 12 bases. V lost 0 bases to trimming and J lost 9 bases; unmatched junction nucleotides: 6. The germline CDR1 and CDR2 sequences are DFQATT and SNEGSKA (reference sequence). The CDR3 totals 15 residues. CDR3 nucleotide sequence: TGCAGTGCTAGAGAAGGGTCTAGCGGGAGGGCTGAGCAGTTCTTC. Translation: CSAREGSSGRAEQFF.

The chain is built from TRBV15 and TRBJ1-1; 9 bases are shared with TRBD1. This CDR3 has 13 amino acids. The junction had 7 bases not matched to a gene; V was cut back by 3 bases and J by 11 bases. Germline V gene data show CDR1 as LNHNV and CDR2 as YYDKDF (reference sequence). This chain's CDR3 is CATSRGQGYAAFF. The CDR3 DNA is TGTGCCACCAGCAGGGGACAGGGATACGCCGCTTTCTTT.

This clonotype was picked up many times. The chain couples TRBV6-1 to TRBJ2-7; D might be TRBD1 or TRBD2, each matching 6 bases. Trimming pared 2 bases from V and 10 bases from J, leaving 21 bases between. Germline CDR1 and CDR2: MNHNS and SASEGT. This CDR3 has 15 residues. The CDR3 DNA sequence: TGTGCCAGCAGTGAATATTTGGGAGGACAGTACCCCCAGTACTTC. Translation: CASSEYLGGQYPQYF.

The chain recombines TRBV18 with TRBJ2-1, with D perhaps assigned TRBD1 or TRBD2 (5 bases each). The V and J ends lost 6 bases and 4 bases respectively, with 10 bases between them. The V gene's germline CDR1 is KGHSH and CDR2 LQKENI. CDR3 length equals 13 residues. CDR3 residues: CASSLGTYNEQFF. As DNA, the CDR3 is TGTGCCAGCTCTCTCGGGACGTACAATGAGCAGTTCTTC.

This clonotype is labeled as medium-sized. J is TRBJ1-1 and V is TRBV7-9, with D possibly matching TRBD1 (5 bases). The CDR3 extends over 15 amino acids. Germline CDR1 and CDR2: SEHNR and FQNEAQ (reference sequence). The V and J ends lost 5 bases and 1 base respectively, with 14 bases between them. As DNA, the CDR3 is TGTGCCAGCAGCCGCAGGGACCGGGCGAACACTGAAGCTTTCTTT. Protein: CASSRRDRANTEAFF.

Turning to this clonotype: Being one base from a much bigger clone, this may be a read error. The rearrangement uses TRBV6-5 and TRBJ2-1; D is undetermined. With 7 bases removed from V and 11 bases from J, the gap between germline ends came to 24 bases. The CDR3 covers 15 residues. Germline V gene lookup returns CDR1 MNHEY and CDR2 SVGAGI. This chain's CDR3 is CASTPLGSSKSKQFF. The CDR3 DNA reads TGTGCCAGCACCCCCTTGGGTAGCTCGAAGAGTAAGCAGTTCTTC.

This clonotype was seen a few times. One end of the junction varies from germline; a read error may be responsible. This chain links TRBV11-2 with TRBJ2-3, with unresolved D. This CDR3 is 15 amino acids long. Germline V CDR1 and CDR2: SGHAT, FQNNGV. This CDR3 is CASSLTHQVSETQYF. The CDR3 DNA reads as TGTGCCAGCAGCTTAACGCACCAGGTTTCAGAAACGCAGTATTTT.

This clonotype was seen more than once but under ten times. A much larger clone lies one base from this, so it may be a read error. The rearrangement joins TRBV7-3 to TRBJ1-1; D gene uncertain. Germline V gives CDR1 SGHTA, CDR2 FQGTGA. This CDR3 is 15 amino acids long. The CDR3 sequence: CASSLTAGANTEASF. The CDR3 DNA sequence: TGTGCCAGCAGCTTAACGGCGGGAGCGAACACTGAAGCTTCCTTT.

This clonotype is medium-sized. The gene calls are TRBV18 and TRBJ2-7; possibly TRBD1 for D (6 bases). The CDR3 runs to 13 residues. With 3 bases removed from V and 7 bases from J, the gap between germline ends came to 13 bases. Per germline, CDR1 KGHSH and CDR2 LQKENI. The CDR3 DNA reads TGTGCCAGCTCACCGTGGGACACCCTTGAGCAGTACTTC. It is translated as CASSPWDTLEQYF.

The rearrangement joins TRBV7-9 to TRBJ1-5; D remains ambiguous. The CDR3 totals 14 residues. The germline gives CDR1 SEHNR, CDR2 FQNEAQ (reference sequence). V was shortened by 3 bases and J by 11 bases, with 17 bases between the two germline ends. CDR3 coding DNA: TGTGCCAGCAGCTTCAGACATAGTCAAGAGACCCAGCATTTT. Translation: CASSFRHSQETQHF.

This clonotype is judged medium-sized. The chain employs TRBV7-2 and TRBJ2-1; perhaps D is TRBD1 or TRBD2 (5 bases each). The CDR3 totals 12 residues. V was trimmed by 5 bases and J by 10 bases, leaving 12 bases between them. Germline CDR1 is SGHTA and CDR2 is FQGNSA. CDR3 amino acids: CASSRFGTEQFF. The DNA for the CDR3 is TGTGCCAGCAGCCGATTCGGGACCGAGCAGTTCTTC.

About this clonotype itself: A read error may explain this, as a much larger clone is one base away. Likely a read error: the CDR3 ends without its conserved phenylalanine or tryptophan. The chain joins TRBV29-1 to TRBJ1-4; tentatively, D is TRBD1 (6 bases). CDR1 SQVTM and CDR2 ANQGSEA come from the germline V gene. The CDR3 has 14 amino acids. V gave up 0 bases and J gave up 7 bases, with 12 bases separating them. The CDR3 sequence is CSVEEWGRGEKLFS. CDR3 nucleotide sequence: TGCAGCGTTGAAGAGTGGGGGCGAGGTGAAAAACTGTTTTCT.

This clonotype was found many times. The CDR3 region has the DNA TGTGCCAGCAGTGCAGCCGGGGAGCTGTTTTTT. This translates into CASSAAGELFF. The gene calls are TRBV6-5 and TRBJ2-2; D gene unclear. The CDR3 is made up of 11 amino acids. With 5 bases removed from V and 6 bases from J, the gap between germline ends came to 4 bases. Germline-derived CDR1 and CDR2 are MNHEY and SVGAGI.

The DNA of the CDR3 is TGTGCCAGCAGTTACGGGGGACAGCCCGTCGTCACCTTC. Its protein is CASSYGGQPVVTF. This chain connects TRBV6-6 to TRBJ1-2, with 7 bases identical to TRBD1. Germline CDR1 MNHNY, CDR2 SVGAGI (reference sequence). CDR3 size: 13 residues. J gave up 13 bases and V 2 bases, and 10 bases lay outside the gene matches.

A word on this clonotype: A much bigger clone sits one base away, suggesting this may be a read error. V usage is TRBV6-5 and J usage is TRBJ1-4; 7 bases align to TRBD1. The CDR3 sequence is 14 residues long. Germline CDR1 and CDR2: MNHEY and SVGAGI. The CDR3 region has the DNA TGTGCCAGCAAACTGACAGGGTTTAATGAAGAACTGTTTTTT. Residues: CASKLTGFNEELFF.

This clonotype was counted a few times. The chain uses TRBV2 and TRBJ2-4; 7 bases are shared with TRBD2. Germline loops: CDR1 SNHLY, CDR2 FYNNEI. This CDR3 region has 19 residues. The V segment lost 3 bases and the J segment 0 bases; nucleotides outside the gene matches: 14. CDR3 sequence: CASSEGGLASDLAKNIQYF. The DNA of the CDR3 is TGTGCCAGCAGTGAGGGGGGGTTGGCTAGCGATCTAGCCAAAAACATTCAGTACTTC.

This clonotype was seen more than once but under ten times. The chain links TRBV12-5 to TRBJ1-2, with D possibly being TRBD1 (5 bases). This CDR3 is 14 amino acids long. Germline values: CDR1 LGHNT, CDR2 FRNRAP. Trimming pared 5 bases from V and 4 bases from J, leaving 14 bases between. The CDR3 loop is CASGPGGRAYGYTF. In DNA, the CDR3 is TGTGCTAGTGGTCCCGGTGGCAGGGCCTATGGCTACACCTTC. Together with reference TRBV12-5 and TRBJ1-2, the CDR3 gives the full variable domain: DARVTQTPRHKVTEMGQEVTMRCQPILGHNTVFWYRQTMMQGLELLAYFRNRAPLDDSGMPKDRFSAEMPDATLATLKIQPSEPRDSAVYFCASGPGGRAYGYTFGSGTRLTVV.

This clonotype was seen many times. This sequence joins TRBV20-1 and TRBJ2-1, with TRBD2 matching over 11 bases. This CDR3 is 15 amino acids long. Trimming at V came to 1 base and at J to 6 bases, leaving 5 bases not matched to a gene. In germline, CDR1 is DFQATT, CDR2 SNEGSKA (reference sequence). CDR3 loop: CSARGRLAGRNEQFF. CDR3 nucleotide sequence: TGCAGTGCTAGAGGAAGACTAGCGGGACGCAATGAGCAGTTCTTC.

The chain employs TRBV15 and TRBJ2-4; 8 bases are shared with TRBD1. Germline CDR1 and CDR2: LNHNV and YYDKDF (reference sequence). This CDR3 spans 15 amino acids. V shed 6 bases, J shed 1 base, and the junction held 5 bases outside the gene matches. CDR3 residues: CATRVDRAAKNIQYF. The CDR3 DNA follows: TGTGCCACCAGAGTGGACAGGGCGGCCAAAAACATTCAGTACTTC.

This clonotype was recorded at least ten times. V gene TRBV5-1 combines with J gene TRBJ2-5; D unclear. With 0 bases removed from V and 0 bases from J, the gap between germline ends came to 6 bases. The CDR3 has 14 residues. Germline CDR1 SGHRS, CDR2 YFSETQ. CDR3 amino acids: CASSLAQNQETQYF. The CDR3 bases are TGCGCCAGCAGCTTGGCGCAGAACCAAGAGACCCAGTACTTC.

This clonotype was counted at least ten times. The V and J genes are TRBV5-4 and TRBJ2-1; D is ambiguous. The length of the CDR3 is 13 residues. V lost 3 bases, J lost 9 bases, and 13 bases lay in between. Germline V gives CDR1 SGHNT, CDR2 YYREEE (reference sequence). The CDR3 nucleotides are TGTGCCAGCAGCTCGTCCCCGGACCCTGAGCAGTTCTTC. Encoded protein: CASSSSPDPEQFF. The entire variable domain, with the rest obtained from reference TRBV5-4 and TRBJ2-1, is as follows: ETGVTQSPTHLIKTRGQQVTLRCSSQSGHNTVSWYQQALGQGPQFIFQYYREEENGRGNFPPRFSGLQFPNYSSELNVNALELDDSALYLCASSSSPDPEQFFGPGTRLTVL.

As concerns this clonotype: One base away lies a much larger clone, so this may be a sequencing read error. The chain carries TRBV7-3 and TRBJ2-5, with 8 bases matching TRBD2. Unmatched junction bases numbered 14, after V lost 5 bases and J lost 9 bases. Germline CDR1 is SGHTA and CDR2 is FQGTGA. The CDR3 covers 15 residues. The DNA of the CDR3 is TGTGCCAGCAGCCCGCAGGGAGCGGGAGTAGCGGCCCAGTACTTC. Translated: CASSPQGAGVAAQYF.

This clonotype showed up many times. The chain employs TRBV20-1 and TRBJ1-2; TRBD1 agrees at 9 bases. The junction had 11 bases not matched to a gene; V was cut back by 1 base and J by 5 bases. The germline CDR1 and CDR2 sequences are DFQATT and SNEGSKA (reference sequence). The CDR3 contains 16 residues. The CDR3 DNA is TGCAGTGCTAGAGTTAACAGGGGGCCCAGGGGGTATGGCTACACCTTC. This translates into CSARVNRGPRGYGYTF.

This clonotype came up a few times. One base away lies a much larger clone, so this may be a sequencing read error. The rearrangement joins TRBV7-9 to TRBJ2-7, with 9 bases that match TRBD2. Germline V gene lookup returns CDR1 SEHNR and CDR2 FQNEAQ (reference sequence). The CDR3 runs 14 residues. J gave up 7 bases and V 2 bases, and 6 bases lay outside the gene matches. CDR3 DNA: TGTGCCAGCAGCTTAAACGGCGCGGGAGGGGAGCAGTACTTC. This translates into CASSLNGAGGEQYF.

At least ten counts were recorded for this clonotype. The chain is built from TRBV20-1 and TRBJ1-5, with unresolved D. Germline CDR1 DFQATT, CDR2 SNEGSKA (reference sequence). Trimming shortened V by 0 bases and J by 3 bases, and 12 bases separated the two germline ends. CDR3 length: 15 amino acids. The CDR3, as DNA: TGCAGTGCTAGAGACGGCGGATTGCACAATCAGCCCCAGCATTTT. It encodes CSARDGGLHNQPQHF.

This clonotype was detected ten times or more. The chain couples TRBV20-1 to TRBJ2-1; 7 bases match TRBD2. Germline assignment: CDR1 DFQATT and CDR2 SNEGSKA (reference sequence). The CDR3 loop spans 13 amino acids. J lost 9 bases, V lost 6 bases, and 11 bases had no gene match. CDR3 sequence (DNA): TGCAGTGCGCCGCTAGCGGATGGGACTGAGCAGTTCTTC. It encodes CSAPLADGTEQFF.

At least ten counts were recorded for this clonotype. The chain is built from TRBV11-2 and TRBJ2-1, with TRBD2 as a possible D gene (6 bases). The V end was cut by 5 bases, the J end by 9 bases, with 14 bases between. This CDR3 spans 13 amino acids. CDR1 is SGHAT and CDR2 is FQNNGV in the germline V gene. In nucleotides, the CDR3 is TGTGCCAGCAGCCTAGGGAACGGGGGTGAGCAGTTCTTC. Its translation: CASSLGNGGEQFF.

Details on this clonotype: With a much larger clone just one base away, this may be a read error. J is TRBJ2-1 and V is TRBV7-9; the match to TRBD2 covers 13 bases. V trimming: 2 bases; J trimming: 9 bases; junction bases outside the gene matches: 4. This CDR3 comprises 15 residues. From germline, CDR1 is SEHNR and CDR2 FQNEAQ (reference sequence). This CDR3 is CASSLTSGRASEQFF. In DNA, the CDR3 is TGTGCCAGCAGCTTAACTAGCGGGAGGGCCTCTGAGCAGTTCTTC.